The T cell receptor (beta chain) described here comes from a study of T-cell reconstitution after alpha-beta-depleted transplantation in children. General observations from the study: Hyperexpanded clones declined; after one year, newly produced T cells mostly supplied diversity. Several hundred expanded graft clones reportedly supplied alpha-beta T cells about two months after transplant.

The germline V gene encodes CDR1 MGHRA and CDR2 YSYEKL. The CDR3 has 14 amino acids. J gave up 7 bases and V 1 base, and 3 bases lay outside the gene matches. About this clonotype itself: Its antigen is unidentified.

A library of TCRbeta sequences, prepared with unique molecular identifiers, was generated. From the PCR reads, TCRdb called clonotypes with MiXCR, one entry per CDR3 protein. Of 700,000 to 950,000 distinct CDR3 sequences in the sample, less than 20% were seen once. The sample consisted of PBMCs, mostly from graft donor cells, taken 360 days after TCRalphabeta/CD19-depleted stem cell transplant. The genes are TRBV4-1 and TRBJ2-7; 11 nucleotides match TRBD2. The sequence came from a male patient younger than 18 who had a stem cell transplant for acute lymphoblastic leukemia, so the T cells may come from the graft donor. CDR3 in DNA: TGCGCCAGCAGCCAAGGTAGCGGGAGGGGGGAGCAGTACTTC. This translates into CASSQGSGRGEQYF.